The 11 T cell receptor beta chains given below trace back to one sample, sequenced in a study of blood T cell repertoires in COVID-19. The assay was immunoSEQ multiplex PCR, and TCRdb's table has in-frame clones only and misses some. The table lists 490,000 or so clones, about 88% of them singletons. The sequenced material came from PBMCs or T cells enriched from blood (not recorded which). These receptors all stem from a woman aged 60 to 75 who had recovered from COVID-19.

The chain employs TRBV21-1 and TRBJ1-1. TRBV21-1 is shown as a pseudogene. The CDR3 loop spans 15 amino acids. CDR3 protein: CASSLPGDYVGEAFF. The CDR3 region has the DNA TGTGCCAGCAGCCTCCCGGGAGACTACGTTGGTGAAGCTTTCTTT.

This sequence joins TRBV3-1 (or the pseudogene TRBV3-2) and TRBJ2-5; 8 nucleotides agree with TRBD2. V lost 5 bases to trimming and J lost 5 bases; unmatched junction nucleotides: 16. The CDR3 has 17 amino acids. Per germline, CDR1 LGHDT and CDR2 YNNKEL (reference sequence). This CDR3 is CASSSQGGGTSRETQYF. CDR3 DNA: TGTGCCAGCAGCTCCCAGGGCGGGGGGACCTCGAGGGAGACCCAGTACTTC.

This chain connects TRBV5-1 to TRBJ2-5, with a tentative D call TRBD1 (5 bases). Per the germline V gene, CDR1 is SGHRS and CDR2 is YFSETQ. Trimming removed 4 bases from V and 3 bases from J, with 19 bases in between. CDR3 length equals 16 residues. The CDR3 DNA is TGCGCCAGCAGCCTTGGGGCCGGGTCTGGGGAAGAGACCCAGTACTTC. It yields the protein CASSLGAGSGEETQYF.

The CDR3 coding sequence is TGTGCCAGCAGCCCCGAGGGGGGGGGCCGGGAAGATACGCAGTATTTT. Its translation is CASSPEGGGREDTQYF. The gene calls are TRBV9 and TRBJ2-3, with a possible D match to TRBD2 (7 bases). Germline V gives CDR1 SGDLS, CDR2 YYNGEE. V lost 4 bases and J 5 bases, leaving 20 bases between the germline ends. The CDR3 is 16 residues long.

V usage is TRBV9 and J usage is TRBJ2-3; the match to TRBD2 covers 9 bases. The CDR3 has 14 residues. Germline V gene data show CDR1 as SGDLS and CDR2 as YYNGEE. Unmatched junction bases numbered 8, after V lost 6 bases and J lost 6 bases. CDR3 DNA: TGTGCCAGCAAAGCGGGGGGATCTTCGGATACGCAGTATTTT. This gives the protein CASKAGGSSDTQYF. Variable domain in full (rest from reference TRBV9 and TRBJ2-3): DSGVTQTPKHLITATGQRVTLRCSPRSGDLSVYWYQQSLDQGLQFLIQYYNGEERAKGNILERFSAQQFPDLHSELNLSSLELGDSALYFCASKAGGSSDTQYFGPGTRLTVL.

This clone was recorded only once. This chain uses TRBV5-1 with TRBJ1-1, with unresolved D. CDR3 length equals 13 residues. Germline CDR1 reads SGHRS; CDR2 reads YFSETQ. The V gene lost 5 bases and the J gene lost 1 base, with 9 bases spanning the gap. Written as DNA, the CDR3 is TGCGCCAGCAGTCGGGAGGCGAACACTGAAGCTTTCTTT. It translates to CASSREANTEAFF.

This chain links TRBV12-3 or TRBV12-4 with TRBJ1-6; D unclear. Trimming removed 6 bases at V and 3 bases at J, with 6 bases between. The CDR3 runs to 13 residues. The CDR3 here is CASRDIYNSPLHF. As DNA, the CDR3 is TGTGCCAGCAGAGACATCTATAATTCACCCCTCCACTTT.

The genes are TRBV1 and TRBJ2-3; TRBD2 was called by the table and not checked on the DNA. TRBV1 is shown as a pseudogene. The CDR3 covers 17 residues. This chain's CDR3 is CTSSQEESGGAADTQYF. The CDR3 nucleotides read TGCACCAGCAGCCAAGAGGAGAGCGGGGGGGCCGCGGATACGCAGTATTTT.

On this clone: Other DNA sequences of this sample code for an identical CDR3. The chain joins TRBV2 to TRBJ1-2; 7 bases align to TRBD1. The CDR3 sequence is 14 residues long. CDR1 is SNHLY and CDR2 is FYNNEI in the germline V gene. The V and J ends lost 1 base and 8 bases, in that order; junction bases with no gene match: 7. CDR3 DNA: TGTGCCAGCAGTGAAGAGGAGGGGGCGGGAGGCTACACCTTC. It translates to CASSEEEGAGGYTF.

This chain joins TRBV12-3 or TRBV12-4 and TRBJ2-7; 8 bases align to TRBD1. The CDR3 is 13 amino acids. V lost 8 bases to trimming and J lost 7 bases; unmatched junction nucleotides: 10. The CDR3, as DNA: TGTGCCAGCGGCCAAGGACAGGGTGGTGAGCAGTACTTC. It codes for CASGQGQGGEQYF.

The DNA of the CDR3 is TGTGCCAGTATCCTACAGGGCACCGGGGAGCTGTTTTTT. Translation: CASILQGTGELFF. The genes are TRBV19 and TRBJ2-2, with D perhaps matching TRBD1 (6 bases). V shed 7 bases and J shed 4 bases, with 10 bases lying between them. In germline, CDR1 is LNHDA, CDR2 SQIVND (reference sequence). The CDR3 is 13 residues long. Variable domain in full (rest from reference TRBV19 and TRBJ2-2): DGGITQSPKYLFRKEGQNVTLSCEQNLNHDAMYWYRQDPGQGLRLIYYSQIVNDFQKGDIAEGYSVSREKKESFPLTVTSAQKNPTAFYLCASILQGTGELFFGEGSRLTVL.